This TCR beta chain is drawn from a study of cytomegalovirus exposure and HLA in healthy donors (dated by TCRdb to 2015 to 2018). Context from the whole study: A later analysis indicated that the 120 validation repertoires were generated on the platform also employed for the approximately 700 repertoires of the first cohort. To predict cytomegalovirus infection status, the study brought together high-throughput TCR immunosequencing, statistical association of individual TCRs with disease status, and machine learning. Besides the first cohort of around 700 subjects, a separate validation cohort made up of 120 different subjects was used. The aim of the study was to test whether cataloging public T cell receptors could identify signatures of past pathogen exposure.

The investigation overall reported the following: The study gave a list of some 150 TCR beta chains associated with cytomegalovirus. A few of the identified cytomegalovirus-associated TCR beta chains were confirmed in vitro to be specific for cytomegalovirus antigens. Across donors, most TCR sequences were observed very rarely, whereas some public TCRs were present in many individuals. It was suggested by the authors that the approach could potentially be generalized to other disease states and immunological phenotypes. The classifier was reported to diagnose cytomegalovirus status with high specificity and sensitivity in both the original cohort and the validation cohort. A later analysis lacked HLA typing for the validation cohort, so it scored co-occurrence in that cohort across all 120 repertoires. Of the cluster scores, around 95% were above 0 in a later analysis, which found that TCRs clustered in the first cohort also tended to co-occur in the 120 validation repertoires.

Clipping removes 4 bases from V and 7 bases from J, with 13 as the unmatched junction base count. From the cysteine up to the phenylalanine, the CDR3 has a length of 17 residues. Only the CDR3 region is kept as DNA, spanning 51 bases read in frame from base 1. According to the germline V gene, CDR1 reads SGDLS and CDR2 reads YYNGEE. In regard to this clone: The clone's antigen remains unknown. No base quality values were provided; no much bigger clone lies one nucleotide off.

Receptor libraries were prepared by the immunoSEQ multiplex PCR assay. Per the original workflow: A statistical classification framework was developed to diagnose cytomegalovirus status using the catalog of TCR beta chain sequences. TCRdb holds this immuneACCESS table with in-frame rearrangements only. Some clones are missing; in checked studies, unresolved V genes explain under half, and the rest has no known cause. V and J calls and clone size come straight from that table; D and trimming were deduced from the DNA. The sample data list about 150,000 clones, and roughly 91% of these were observed just once. Together, the top ten hold 2.5% to 3.5% of the sample. Donors formed part of the validation cohort, which comprised over a hundred subjects and was distinct from the first cohort of over 500 subjects.

This receptor was identified in a man aged 18 to 30 in good health and CMV-seronegative. The chain couples TRBV9 to TRBJ2-1; 11 bases in between match TRBD2. Sequenced: PBMCs. The encoded CDR3 is CASSPYQLAGVINEQFF. In nucleotides, the sequence is TGTGCCAGCAGCCCATATCAACTAGCGGGAGTAATTAATGAGCAGTTCTTC.